A single sample is the source of the 9 T cell receptor beta chains below, sequenced in a study of shared clonotypes between healthy human individuals. TCRdb's copy holds only in-frame clones and misses some; the assay was immunoSEQ multiplex PCR. The table includes some 380,000 clones, roughly 96% detected once. The sequenced material came from memory CD8+ T cells sorted from blood. As to subset: CD45RO+ cells pooled with CCR7-negative TemRA cells. Every receptor here comes from a young man in good health.

The V and J genes are TRBV2 and TRBJ2-7; the D is unclear. V was clipped by 8 bases and J by 3 bases, with 8 bases between them. This CDR3 comprises 11 residues. Germline V gives CDR1 SNHLY, CDR2 FYNNEI. CDR3 sequence: CASRTVYEQYF. The DNA of the CDR3 is TGTGCCAGCCGAACGGTCTACGAGCAGTACTTC.

The genes are TRBV7-2 and TRBJ2-1; TRBD2 is a possible D gene (5 bases). V lost 8 bases to trimming and J lost 3 bases, with 11 bases between them. Per germline, CDR1 SGHTA and CDR2 FQGNSA. This CDR3 comprises 13 residues. CDR3 protein: CASARDSYNEQFF. The CDR3 DNA reads TGTGCCAGCGCGAGGGATAGCTACAATGAGCAGTTCTTC.

The chain uses TRBV18 and TRBJ1-5; TRBD1 aligns across 7 bases. Germline V CDR1 and CDR2: KGHSH, LQKENI. The CDR3 length is 15 residues. Trimming cost V 2 bases and J 11 bases; bases outside gene matches: 12. The CDR3 sequence is CASSPGQGGVRTQHF. CDR3 in DNA: TGTGCCAGCTCACCAGGGCAGGGGGGGGTCAGGACCCAGCATTTT.

V usage is TRBV9 and J usage is TRBJ2-1; 9 bases map to TRBD2. CDR1 is SGDLS, CDR2 YYNGEE, per germline. CDR3 length: 17 residues. V was clipped by 3 bases and J by 4 bases; unmatched bases: 11. CDR3 residues: CASSDPNGTSGYNEQFF. CDR3 in DNA: TGTGCCAGCAGCGACCCTAATGGCACTAGCGGGTACAATGAGCAGTTCTTC.

This clone appeared once. The rearrangement links TRBV6-6 to TRBJ2-1; D tentatively fits TRBD1 or TRBD2 (5 bases each). The CDR3 is made up of 15 amino acids. Germline V gives CDR1 MNHNY, CDR2 SVGAGI (reference sequence). The V gene lost 2 bases and the J gene lost 5 bases, with 13 bases spanning the gap. The DNA for the CDR3 is TGTGCCAGCAGTTACCCCCCAGGGAGCCACAATGAGCAGTTCTTC. Its translation is CASSYPPGSHNEQFF.

The chain couples TRBV7-3 to TRBJ2-1, with D maybe TRBD2 (6 bases). CDR1 is SGHTA, CDR2 FQGTGA, per germline. The CDR3 consists of 15 residues. Trimming shortened V by 1 base and J by 0 bases, and 7 bases separated the two germline ends. The CDR3: CASSLKAGSYNEQFF. The CDR3 bases are TGTGCCAGCAGCTTAAAAGCGGGCTCCTACAATGAGCAGTTCTTC.

This chain's CDR3 is CASSFVGFIYEQYF. CDR3 in DNA: TGCGCCAGCAGCTTCGTAGGGTTTATCTACGAGCAGTACTTC. The chain couples TRBV5-1 to TRBJ2-7; no clear D gene. Germline loops: CDR1 SGHRS, CDR2 YFSETQ. The CDR3 sequence is 14 residues long. V was shortened by 2 bases and J by 3 bases, with 12 bases between the two germline ends.

The V and J genes are TRBV11-2 and TRBJ1-2; D ambiguous. The germline gives CDR1 SGHAT, CDR2 FQNNGV. This CDR3 contains 12 residues. Trimming took off 5 bases at V and 3 bases at J, with 7 bases between the two ends. As DNA, the CDR3 is TGTGCCAGCAGCACCTTATACTATGGCTACACCTTC. Amino acids: CASSTLYYGYTF.

The CDR3 loop is CASSISGARGAFF. For the CDR3, the DNA is TGTGCCAGTAGTATCTCAGGGGCTCGGGGAGCTTTCTTT. This rearrangement joins TRBV19 to TRBJ1-1; D perhaps matches TRBD1 (6 bases). Germline V gene lookup returns CDR1 LNHDA and CDR2 SQIVND (reference sequence). Between the trimmed V and J ends, which lost 3 bases and 10 bases, there was a span of 15 bases. The CDR3 spans 13 residues.